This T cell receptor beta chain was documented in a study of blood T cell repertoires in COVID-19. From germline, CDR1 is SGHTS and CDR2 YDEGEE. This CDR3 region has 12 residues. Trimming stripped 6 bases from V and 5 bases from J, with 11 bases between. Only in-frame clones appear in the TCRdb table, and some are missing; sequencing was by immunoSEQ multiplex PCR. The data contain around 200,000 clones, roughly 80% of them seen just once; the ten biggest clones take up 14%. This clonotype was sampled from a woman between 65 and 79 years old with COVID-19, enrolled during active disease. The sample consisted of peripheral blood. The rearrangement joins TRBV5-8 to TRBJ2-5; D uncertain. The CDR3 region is CASTSRIETQYF. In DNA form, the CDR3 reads TGTGCCAGCACCTCTAGAATTGAGACCCAGTACTTC.